The following is a TCR beta chain sequence with its context. Method: immunoSEQ multiplex PCR; TCRdb's copy keeps in-frame clones and lacks some. There are about 150,000 clones in the sample; about 90% occur only once, and around 6.5% lies in the top ten. This entry comes from a study of blood T cell repertoires in COVID-19. The CDR3 runs to 13 residues. V lost 3 bases, J lost 11 bases, and 14 bases lay in between. Germline CDR1 is SGHNT and CDR2 is YENEEA. This sequence joins TRBV11-3 and TRBJ2-1, with a possible D match to TRBD1 (6 bases). Sequencing was carried out using peripheral blood. This TCR was sampled from a man older than 75 with acute or convalescent COVID-19. The CDR3 region is CASSFSGALKQFF. The CDR3 coding sequence is TGTGCCAGCAGCTTTTCAGGGGCGCTGAAGCAGTTCTTC.